Below are 3 T cell receptor beta chains sequenced from a single sample in a study of response to subunit inactivated influenza vaccine. Each CDR3 protein gets one entry after TCRdb re-called the RT-PCR reads with MiXCR. The table records 650,000 to 700,000 distinct CDR3 sequences, 15% to 18% of them present only once. Material: PBMCs from blood, obtained 11 to 12 days after vaccination. These receptors originate from a man in his forties or fifties who received an inactivated influenza vaccine.

The V call is TRBV4-2, the J call TRBJ2-1, with 8 bases fitting TRBD2. CDR3 length: 14 amino acids. The germline V gene has CDR1 LGHNA and CDR2 YNFKEQ. Germline trimming cut 2 bases from V and 8 bases from J; bases unmatched to any gene: 5. The CDR3 here is CASSQSGSFDEQFF. In DNA form, the CDR3 reads TGTGCCAGCAGCCAAAGCGGGAGTTTCGATGAGCAGTTCTTC.

V usage is TRBV28 and J usage is TRBJ1-1; D is perhaps TRBD1 (5 bases). Per germline, CDR1 MDHEN and CDR2 SYDVKM. Between the trimmed V and J ends, which lost 4 bases and 3 bases, there was a span of 6 bases. This CDR3 has 12 residues. For the CDR3, the DNA is TGTGCCAGCAGTTCCAGGGACACTGAAGCTTTCTTT. It translates to CASSSRDTEAFF.

CDR3 DNA: TGCAGTGCTAGAGATTACACCCAGCCCCAGCATTTT. It translates to CSARDYTQPQHF. The chain employs TRBV20-1 and TRBJ1-5; D ambiguous. Trimming removed 0 bases from V and 7 bases from J, with 7 bases in between. Per germline, CDR1 DFQATT and CDR2 SNEGSKA (reference sequence). This CDR3 has 12 amino acids.